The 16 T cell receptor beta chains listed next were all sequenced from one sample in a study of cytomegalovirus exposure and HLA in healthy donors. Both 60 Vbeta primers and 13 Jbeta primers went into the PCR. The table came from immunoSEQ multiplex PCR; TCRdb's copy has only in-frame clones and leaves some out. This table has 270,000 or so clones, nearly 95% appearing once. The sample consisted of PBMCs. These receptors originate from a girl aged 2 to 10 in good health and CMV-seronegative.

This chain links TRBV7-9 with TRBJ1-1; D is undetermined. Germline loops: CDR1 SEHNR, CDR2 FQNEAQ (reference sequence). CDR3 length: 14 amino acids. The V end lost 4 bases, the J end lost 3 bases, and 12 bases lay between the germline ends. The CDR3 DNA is TGTGCCAGCAGCTCCCGGGAGGTGGACACTGAAGCTTTCTTT. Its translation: CASSSREVDTEAFF.

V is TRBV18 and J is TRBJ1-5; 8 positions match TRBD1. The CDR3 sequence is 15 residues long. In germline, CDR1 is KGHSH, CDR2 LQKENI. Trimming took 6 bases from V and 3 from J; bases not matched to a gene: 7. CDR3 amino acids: CASSSGTGVNQPQHF. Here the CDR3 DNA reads TGTGCCAGCTCGTCCGGGACAGGAGTCAATCAGCCCCAGCATTTT.

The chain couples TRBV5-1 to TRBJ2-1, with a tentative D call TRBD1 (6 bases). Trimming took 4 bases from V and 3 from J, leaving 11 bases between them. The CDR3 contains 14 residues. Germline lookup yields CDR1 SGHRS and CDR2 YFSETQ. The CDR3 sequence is CASSTEQGYNEQFF. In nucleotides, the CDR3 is TGCGCCAGCAGCACAGAACAGGGCTACAATGAGCAGTTCTTC. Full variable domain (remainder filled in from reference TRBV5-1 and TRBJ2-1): KAGVTQTPRYLIKTRGQQVTLSCSPISGHRSVSWYQQTPGQGLQFLFEYFSETQRNKGNFPGRFSGRQFSNSRSEMNVSTLELGDSALYLCASSTEQGYNEQFFGPGTRLTVL.

The chain's CDR3 is CASSHRGRKPDSPLHF. Written as DNA, the CDR3 is TGTGCCAGCAGCCACAGGGGGCGCAAGCCGGATTCACCCCTCCACTTT. The gene calls are TRBV14 and TRBJ1-6; 8 nucleotides agree with TRBD1. CDR3 size: 16 residues. Germline CDR1 SGHDN, CDR2 FVKESK. After removal of 3 bases from V and 8 bases from J, the junction contained 9 bases not matched to a gene.

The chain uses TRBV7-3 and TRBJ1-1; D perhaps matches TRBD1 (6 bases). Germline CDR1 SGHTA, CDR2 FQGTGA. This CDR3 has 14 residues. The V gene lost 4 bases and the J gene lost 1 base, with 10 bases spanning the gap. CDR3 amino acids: CASSSEGENTEAFF. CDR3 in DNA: TGTGCCAGCAGCTCAGAGGGGGAGAACACTGAAGCTTTCTTT.

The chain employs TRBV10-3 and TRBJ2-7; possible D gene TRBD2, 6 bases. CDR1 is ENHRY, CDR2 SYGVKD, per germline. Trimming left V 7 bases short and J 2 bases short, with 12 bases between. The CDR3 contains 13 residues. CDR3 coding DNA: TGTGCCATCAAGGTCGGGGAGGCCTACGAGCAGTACTTC. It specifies CAIKVGEAYEQYF.

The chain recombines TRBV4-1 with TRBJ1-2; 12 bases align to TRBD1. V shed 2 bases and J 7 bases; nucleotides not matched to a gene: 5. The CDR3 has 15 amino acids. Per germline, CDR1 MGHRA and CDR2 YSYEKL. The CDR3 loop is CASSQHRDRGLGYTF. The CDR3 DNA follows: TGCGCCAGCAGCCAACACCGGGACAGGGGGCTTGGCTACACCTTC.

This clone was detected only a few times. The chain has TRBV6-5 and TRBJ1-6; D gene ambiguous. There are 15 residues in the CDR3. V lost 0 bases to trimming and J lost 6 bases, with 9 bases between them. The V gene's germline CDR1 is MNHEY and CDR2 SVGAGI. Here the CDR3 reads CASSYSSLANSPLHF. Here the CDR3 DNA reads TGTGCCAGCAGTTACTCCAGCTTAGCTAATTCACCCCTCCACTTT.

The CDR3 nucleotides are TGTGCCAGCAGTTATAGGGCTAGCCCCGGGGATACGCAGTATTTT. It encodes CASSYRASPGDTQYF. The chain couples TRBV6-5 to TRBJ2-3; D perhaps matches TRBD2 (5 bases). The CDR3 loop spans 15 amino acids. Germline values: CDR1 MNHEY, CDR2 SVGAGI. V was cut by 3 bases and J by 6 bases, with 16 bases left in between.

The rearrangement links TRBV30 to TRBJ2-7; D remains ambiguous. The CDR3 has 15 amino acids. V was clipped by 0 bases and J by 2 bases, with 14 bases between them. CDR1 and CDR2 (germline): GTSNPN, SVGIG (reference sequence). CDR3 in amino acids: CAWSVKQTAPYEQYF. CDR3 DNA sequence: TGTGCCTGGAGTGTAAAGCAAACTGCCCCCTACGAGCAGTACTTC.

The CDR3 bases are TGTGCCAGCAGCTCATTGGAGGGATCACCCCTCCACTTT. Protein: CASSSLEGSPLHF. This rearrangement joins TRBV7-9 to TRBJ1-6; D gene ambiguous. Germline lookup yields CDR1 SEHNR and CDR2 FQNEAQ (reference sequence). The V end lost 4 bases, the J end lost 10 bases, and 11 bases lay between the germline ends. The CDR3 runs 13 residues.

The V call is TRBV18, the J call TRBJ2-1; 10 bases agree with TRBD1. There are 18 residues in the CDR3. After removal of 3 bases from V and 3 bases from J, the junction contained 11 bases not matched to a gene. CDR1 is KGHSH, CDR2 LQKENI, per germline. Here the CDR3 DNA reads TGTGCCAGCTCACCCACGGCGACAGGGGGCTTTGGCTACAATGAGCAGTTCTTC. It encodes CASSPTATGGFGYNEQFF. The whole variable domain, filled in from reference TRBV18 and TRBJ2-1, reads NAGVMQNPRHLVRRRGQEARLRCSPMKGHSHVYWYRQLPEEGLKFMVYLQKENIIDESGMPKERFSAEFPKEGPSILRIQQVVRGDSAAYFCASSPTATGGFGYNEQFFGPGTRLTVL.

In DNA, the CDR3 is TGTGCCAGCAGCGCCCGAACAGAGAACTATGGCTACACCTTC. It specifies CASSARTENYGYTF. J is TRBJ1-2 and V is TRBV2; no clear D gene. Trimming removed 6 bases from V and 2 bases from J, with 13 bases in between. Germline loops: CDR1 SNHLY, CDR2 FYNNEI. This CDR3 spans 14 amino acids. Full variable domain (remainder filled in from reference TRBV2 and TRBJ1-2): EPEVTQTPSHQVTQMGQEVILRCVPISNHLYFYWYRQILGQKVEFLVSFYNNEISEKSEIFDDQFSVERPDGSNFTLKIRSTKLEDSAMYFCASSARTENYGYTFGSGTRLTVV.

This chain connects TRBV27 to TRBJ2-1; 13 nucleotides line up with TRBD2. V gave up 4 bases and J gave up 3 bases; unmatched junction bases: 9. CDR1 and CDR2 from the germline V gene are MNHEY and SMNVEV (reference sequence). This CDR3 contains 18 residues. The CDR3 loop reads CASSSTSGGAQIYNEQFF. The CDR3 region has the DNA TGTGCCAGCAGTTCTACTAGCGGGGGGGCTCAAATCTACAATGAGCAGTTCTTC.

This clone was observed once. This CDR3 reads CASSYVGTSFYEQYF. The CDR3 coding sequence is TGTGCCAGCAGTTACGTGGGGACTAGCTTCTACGAGCAGTACTTC. V gene TRBV6-5 combines with J gene TRBJ2-7, with 9 positions matching TRBD2. Germline CDR1 and CDR2: MNHEY and SVGAGI. This CDR3 spans 15 amino acids. The V and J ends lost 2 bases and 3 bases, in that order; junction bases with no gene match: 5.

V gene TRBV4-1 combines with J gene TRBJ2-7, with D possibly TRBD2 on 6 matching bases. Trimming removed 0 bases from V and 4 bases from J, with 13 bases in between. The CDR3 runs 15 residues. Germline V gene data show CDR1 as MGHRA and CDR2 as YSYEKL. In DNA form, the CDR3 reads TGCGCCAGCAGCCAAGAATGGGGGGATGGGTACGAGCAGTACTTC. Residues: CASSQEWGDGYEQYF.